This T cell receptor (beta chain) was retrieved from a study of shared clonotypes between healthy human individuals. Points from the study as a whole: The rarefaction results pointed to incomplete sorted-subset sequencing despite large depth.

Method: immunoSEQ multiplex PCR; TCRdb's copy keeps in-frame clones and lacks some. The sample lists about 2.1 million clones, just over 90% seen once, with 1.5% to 2% in the top ten. A word on this clone: Antigen specificity is unknown.

Naive CD8 cells, CD45RO-negative and positively selected for CCR7, excluded terminally differentiated effector memory CD45RA+ cells. Sequencing was done on a sample of naive CD8+ T cells from PBMCs. The TCR originated in a man between 18 and 29 years old in good health. Some clones in this sample may be carry-over from other donors' samples.

The CDR3 DNA follows: TGTGCCAGCAGTTTATCAGGGGCTGGTGAAGCTTTCTTT. Protein sequence: CASSLSGAGEAFF. The rearrangement joins TRBV27 to TRBJ1-1, with D possibly TRBD1 on 5 matching bases. The CDR3 has 13 amino acids. V lost 0 bases to trimming and J lost 7 bases, with 9 bases between them. In germline, CDR1 is MNHEY, CDR2 SMNVEV (reference sequence).